This entry features one T cell receptor (beta chain) sequence. The CDR3 spans 13 residues. Original data processing: From reference gene primer amplification, estimates of nucleated cell counts were derived. TCRdb's table, derived via immunoSEQ multiplex PCR, lists solely in-frame clones and lacks some. The V and J calls and clone size come from that table; D and trimming were worked out from the DNA. The repertoire has 140,000 to 150,000 clones, about 80% of them found once; the top ten carry approximately 4.6%. The data stem from a study of blood T cell repertoires in COVID-19. Study background: The United States, Italy and Spain provided the acute and convalescent COVID-19 samples. In each case, the material was cDNA or gDNA derived from T cells, B-cell-depleted T cells, or PBMCs.

Sequencing was done on a sample of peripheral blood. The sequence was collected from a human donor in a cohort sampled during active COVID-19. The chain has TRBV21-1 and TRBJ2-7; no DNA check was done on the table's D call, TRBD1. TRBV21-1 has pseudogene status. The CDR3 sequence: CAEVGGQPYEQYF. CDR3 nucleotides: TGTGCTGAGGTCGGGGGACAGCCCTACGAGCAGTACTTC.